Below, one TCR beta chain is given with its context. Its antigen remains unidentified. Per-base quality was not reported, and no clone a single base away is much larger than it. Library preparation was by the immunoSEQ multiplex PCR assay. TCRdb carries this immuneACCESS record with in-frame sequences only. Its versions omit some clonotypes, under half of them owing to an unresolved V gene in the studies checked, with the rest unexplained. Across this sample there are roughly 110,000 clones, with 85% to 95% seen only once. 0.78% of the sample rests with the top ten. These data come from a study of T cell changes during pregnancy in multiple sclerosis (dated by TCRdb to about 2019). Study-level background: In women with multiple sclerosis, the researchers looked at how the T cell repertoire shifted as pregnancy progressed.

V is reduced by 4 bases and J by 3 bases, leaving a spacing of 16 bases between them. Sequences LGHNA (CDR1) and YNFKEQ (CDR2) are obtained from the germline V gene. The CDR3 starts with the cysteine, ends with the phenylalanine, and has 15 residues. The entry retains the CDR3 DNA only, 45 bases that are in frame from base 1. The sample in question was peripheral blood, obtained in the third trimester of pregnancy. The receptor's source is a female donor in good health, enrolled as a control in a pregnancy study. The rearrangement joined TRBV4-2 to TRBJ2-7, with TRBD1 tentatively as D gene (6 bases match). The nucleotides read TGTGCCAGCAGCCCAAGCAAGGGACACTACTACGAGCAGTACTTC. It translates to CASSPSKGHYYEQYF.